This T cell receptor beta chain emerged from a study of cytomegalovirus exposure and HLA in healthy donors. Looking at the study overall: Assignment to the Caucasian-associated ancestry cluster applied to roughly 80% of the approximately 370 genotyped donors.

V shed 2 bases and J shed 3 bases, with 12 bases lying between them. This CDR3 region has 15 residues. Germline-derived CDR1 and CDR2 are ENHRY and SYGVKD. Whole-study results and caveats: The presence/absence work took it that sequencing depth was about the same across donors.

Both 60 Vbeta primers and 13 Jbeta primers went into the PCR. The repertoire was sequenced with immunoSEQ multiplex PCR; TCRdb's copy has only in-frame clones and lacks some. This sample has 130,000 or so clones, with around 79% found just once. Concerning this clone: Antigen specificity is unknown.

Sequencing was done on a sample of PBMCs. The sequence came from a woman aged 40 to 50 in good health and CMV-seropositive. The gene calls are TRBV10-3 and TRBJ2-3; tentative D call: TRBD1 (6 bases). The CDR3 region has the DNA TGTGCCATCAGTGAGGAAGCCAGGGGTACAGATACGCAGTATTTT. It codes for CAISEEARGTDTQYF.